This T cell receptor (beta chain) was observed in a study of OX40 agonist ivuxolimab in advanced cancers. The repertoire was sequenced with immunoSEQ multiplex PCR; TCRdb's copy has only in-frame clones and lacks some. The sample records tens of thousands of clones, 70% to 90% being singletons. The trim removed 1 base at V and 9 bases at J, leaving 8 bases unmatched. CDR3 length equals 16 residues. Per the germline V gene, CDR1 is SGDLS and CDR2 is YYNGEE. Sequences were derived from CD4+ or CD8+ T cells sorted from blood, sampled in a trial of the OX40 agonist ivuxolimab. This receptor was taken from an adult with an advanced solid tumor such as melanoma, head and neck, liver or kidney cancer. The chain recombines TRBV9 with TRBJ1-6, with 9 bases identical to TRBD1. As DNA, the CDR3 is TGTGCCAGCAGCGTATCCGACAGGGGGGTGCTTTCACCCCTCCACTTT. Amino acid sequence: CASSVSDRGVLSPLHF.